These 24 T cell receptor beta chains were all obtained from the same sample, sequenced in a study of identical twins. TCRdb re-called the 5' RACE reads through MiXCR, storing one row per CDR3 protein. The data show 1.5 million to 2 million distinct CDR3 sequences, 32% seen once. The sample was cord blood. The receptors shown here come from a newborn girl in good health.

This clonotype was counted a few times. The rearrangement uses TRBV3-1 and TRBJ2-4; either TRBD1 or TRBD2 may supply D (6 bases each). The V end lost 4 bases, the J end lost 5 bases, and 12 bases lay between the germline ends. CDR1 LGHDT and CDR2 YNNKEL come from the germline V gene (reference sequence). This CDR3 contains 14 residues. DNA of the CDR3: TGTGCCAGCAGCCGGAGGGGGGCCCAAAACATTCAGTACTTC. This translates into CASSRRGAQNIQYF.

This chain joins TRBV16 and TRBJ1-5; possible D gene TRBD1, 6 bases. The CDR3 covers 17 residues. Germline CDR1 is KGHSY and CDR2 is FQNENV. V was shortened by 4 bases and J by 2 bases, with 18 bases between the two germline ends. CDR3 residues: CASSPVGGPRGNQPQHF. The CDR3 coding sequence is TGTGCCAGCAGCCCCGTGGGGGGGCCAAGGGGCAATCAGCCCCAGCATTTT.

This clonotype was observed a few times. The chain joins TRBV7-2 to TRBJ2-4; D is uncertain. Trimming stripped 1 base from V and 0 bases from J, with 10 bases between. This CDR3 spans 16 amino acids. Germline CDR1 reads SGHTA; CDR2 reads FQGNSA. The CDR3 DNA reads TGTGCCAGCAGCTTAGTACACAGCCTAGCCAAAAACATTCAGTACTTC. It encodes CASSLVHSLAKNIQYF.

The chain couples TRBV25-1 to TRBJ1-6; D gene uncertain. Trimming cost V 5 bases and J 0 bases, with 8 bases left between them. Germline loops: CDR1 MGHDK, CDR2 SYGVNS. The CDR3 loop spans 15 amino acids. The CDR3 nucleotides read TGTGCCAGCAGTCGGACCCACTCCTATAATTCACCCCTCCACTTT. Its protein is CASSRTHSYNSPLHF.

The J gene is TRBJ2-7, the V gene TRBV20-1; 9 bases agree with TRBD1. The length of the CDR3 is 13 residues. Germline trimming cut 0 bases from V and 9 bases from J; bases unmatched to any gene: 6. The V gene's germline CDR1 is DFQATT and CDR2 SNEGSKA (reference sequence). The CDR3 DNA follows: TGCAGTGCTAGAGAGAACAACAGGGGGCTGCAGTACTTC. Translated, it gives CSARENNRGLQYF.

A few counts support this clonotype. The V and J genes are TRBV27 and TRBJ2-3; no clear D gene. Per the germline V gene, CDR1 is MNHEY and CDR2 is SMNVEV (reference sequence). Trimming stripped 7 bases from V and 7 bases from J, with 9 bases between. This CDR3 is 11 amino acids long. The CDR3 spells CASIGWNTQYF. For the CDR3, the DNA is TGTGCCAGCATCGGATGGAATACGCAGTATTTT.

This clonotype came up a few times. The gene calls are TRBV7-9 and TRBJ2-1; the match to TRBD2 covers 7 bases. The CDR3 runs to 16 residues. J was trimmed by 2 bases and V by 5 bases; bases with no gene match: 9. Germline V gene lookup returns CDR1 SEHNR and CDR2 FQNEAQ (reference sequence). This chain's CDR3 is CASSMGGAGAYNEQFF. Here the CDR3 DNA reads TGTGCCAGCAGCATGGGAGGGGCGGGAGCCTACAATGAGCAGTTCTTC.

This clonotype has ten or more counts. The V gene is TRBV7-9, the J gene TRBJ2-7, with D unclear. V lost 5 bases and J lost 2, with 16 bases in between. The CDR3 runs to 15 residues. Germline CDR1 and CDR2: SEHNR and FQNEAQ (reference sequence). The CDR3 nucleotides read TGTGCCAGCAGCGACCTCTACGGAAGCACCTACGAGCAGTACTTC. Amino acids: CASSDLYGSTYEQYF.

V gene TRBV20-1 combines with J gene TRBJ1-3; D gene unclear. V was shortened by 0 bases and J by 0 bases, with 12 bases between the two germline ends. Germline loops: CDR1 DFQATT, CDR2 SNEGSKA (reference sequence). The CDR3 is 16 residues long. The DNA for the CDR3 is TGCAGTGCTAGAGATCGGGTCGGATCCTCTGGAAACACCATATATTTT. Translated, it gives CSARDRVGSSGNTIYF.

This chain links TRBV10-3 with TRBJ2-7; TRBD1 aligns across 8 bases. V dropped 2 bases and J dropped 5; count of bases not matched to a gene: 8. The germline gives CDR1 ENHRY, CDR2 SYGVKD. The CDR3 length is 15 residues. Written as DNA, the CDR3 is TGTGCCATCAGTGAGAGACAGGGGACAAGCCACGAGCAGTACTTC. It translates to CAISERQGTSHEQYF.

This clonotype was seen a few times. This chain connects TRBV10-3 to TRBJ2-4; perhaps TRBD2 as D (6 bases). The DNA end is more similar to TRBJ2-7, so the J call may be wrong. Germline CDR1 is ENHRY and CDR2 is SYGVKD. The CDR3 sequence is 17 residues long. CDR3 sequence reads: CAISDWYSSDRTYEQYF. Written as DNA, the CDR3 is TGTGCCATCAGTGATTGGTATTCTAGCGATCGAACCTACGAGCAGTACTTC.

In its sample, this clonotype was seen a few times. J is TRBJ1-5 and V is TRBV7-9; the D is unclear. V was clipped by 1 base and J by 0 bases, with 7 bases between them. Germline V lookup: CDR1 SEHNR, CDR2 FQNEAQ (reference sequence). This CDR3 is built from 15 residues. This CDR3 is CASSLGINSNQPQHF. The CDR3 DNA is TGTGCCAGCAGCTTAGGGATTAATAGCAATCAGCCCCAGCATTTT.

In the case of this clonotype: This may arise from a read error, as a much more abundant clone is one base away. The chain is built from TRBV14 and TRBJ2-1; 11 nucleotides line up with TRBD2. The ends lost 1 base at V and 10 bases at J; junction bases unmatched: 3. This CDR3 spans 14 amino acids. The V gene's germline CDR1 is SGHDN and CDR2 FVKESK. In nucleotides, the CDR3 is TGTGCCAGCAGCCAAGGACTAGCGGGATCCGAGCAGTTCTTC. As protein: CASSQGLAGSEQFF. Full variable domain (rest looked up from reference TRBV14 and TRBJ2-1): EAGVTQFPSHSVIEKGQTVTLRCDPISGHDNLYWYRRVMGKEIKFLLHFVKESKQDESGMPNNRFLAERTGGTYSTLKVQPAELEDSGVYFCASSQGLAGSEQFFGPGTRLTVL.

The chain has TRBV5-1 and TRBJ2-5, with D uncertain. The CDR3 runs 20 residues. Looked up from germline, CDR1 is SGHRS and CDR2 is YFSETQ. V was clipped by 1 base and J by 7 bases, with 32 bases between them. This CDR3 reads CASSLLARRDRIYQESTQYF. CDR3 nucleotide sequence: TGCGCCAGCAGCTTGTTAGCAAGGCGAGACCGCATTTACCAAGAGTCGACCCAGTACTTC.

CDR3 in DNA: TGCAGCGTTGAAAAGGACTATAAAGAGACCCAGTACTTC. Amino acids: CSVEKDYKETQYF. This chain joins TRBV29-1 and TRBJ2-5, with TRBD2 as a possible D gene (6 bases). The germline CDR1 and CDR2 sequences are SQVTM and ANQGSEA. The CDR3 extends over 13 amino acids. V lost 2 bases to trimming and J lost 3 bases, with 10 bases between them.

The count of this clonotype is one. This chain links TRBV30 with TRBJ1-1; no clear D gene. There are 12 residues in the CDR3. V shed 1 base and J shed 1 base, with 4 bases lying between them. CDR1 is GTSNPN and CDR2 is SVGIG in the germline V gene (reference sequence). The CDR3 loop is CAWSETNTEAFF. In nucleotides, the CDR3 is TGTGCCTGGAGTGAGACGAACACTGAAGCTTTCTTT.

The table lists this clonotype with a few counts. CDR3 bases: TGCAGCGCTATACTAGAGAACACCGGGGAGCTGTTTTTT. Translating gives CSAILENTGELFF. The V call is TRBV29-1, the J call TRBJ2-2, with TRBD2 as a possible D gene (5 bases). V shed 7 bases and J shed 1 base, with 10 bases lying between them. The germline V gene has CDR1 SQVTM and CDR2 ANQGSEA. The CDR3 contains 13 residues.

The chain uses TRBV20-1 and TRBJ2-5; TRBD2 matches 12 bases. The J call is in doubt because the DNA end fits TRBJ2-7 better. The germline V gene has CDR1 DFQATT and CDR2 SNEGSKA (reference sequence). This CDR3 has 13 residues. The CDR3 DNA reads TGCAGTGCTTCAGGACTAGCGGGAAACGAGCAGTACTTC. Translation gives CSASGLAGNEQYF.

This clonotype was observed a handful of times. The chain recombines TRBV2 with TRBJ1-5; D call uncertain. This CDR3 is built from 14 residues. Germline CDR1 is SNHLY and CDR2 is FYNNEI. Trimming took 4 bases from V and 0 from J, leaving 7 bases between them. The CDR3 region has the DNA TGTGCCAGCAGTGGGTGGGCTAGCAATCAGCCCCAGCATTTT. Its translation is CASSGWASNQPQHF.

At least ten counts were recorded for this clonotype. CDR3 amino acids: CSASWGTEQYF. The CDR3, as DNA: TGCAGTGCTAGTTGGGGAACCGAGCAGTACTTC. V usage is TRBV20-1 and J usage is TRBJ2-7; D is undetermined. CDR1 is DFQATT, CDR2 SNEGSKA, per germline (reference sequence). Trimming took 3 bases from V and 6 from J, leaving 9 bases between them. This CDR3 has 11 amino acids.

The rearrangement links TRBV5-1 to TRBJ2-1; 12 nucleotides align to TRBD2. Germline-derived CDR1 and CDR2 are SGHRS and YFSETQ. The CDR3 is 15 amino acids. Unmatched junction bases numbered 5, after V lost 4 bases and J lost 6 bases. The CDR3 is CASSITSGRSNEQFF. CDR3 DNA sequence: TGCGCCAGCAGCATAACTAGCGGGAGGAGCAATGAGCAGTTCTTC.

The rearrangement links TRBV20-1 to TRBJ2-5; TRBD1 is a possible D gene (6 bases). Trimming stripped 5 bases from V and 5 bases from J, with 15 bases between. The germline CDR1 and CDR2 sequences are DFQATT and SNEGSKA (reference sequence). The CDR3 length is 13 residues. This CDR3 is CSAPQGVRETQYF. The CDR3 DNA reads TGCAGTGCTCCACAGGGAGTCCGGGAGACCCAGTACTTC.

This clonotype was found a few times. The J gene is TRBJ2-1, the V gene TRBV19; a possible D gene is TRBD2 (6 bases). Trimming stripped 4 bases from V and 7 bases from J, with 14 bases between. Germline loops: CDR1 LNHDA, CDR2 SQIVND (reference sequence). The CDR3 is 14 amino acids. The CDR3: CASSSRAAGNEQFF. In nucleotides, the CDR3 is TGTGCCAGTAGTAGCCGGGCCGCGGGGAATGAGCAGTTCTTC.

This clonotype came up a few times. For the CDR3, the DNA is TGCAGTGCCCCGCGGGGGCAGAACACTGAAGCTTTCTTT. This encodes CSAPRGQNTEAFF. V and J are TRBV20-1 and TRBJ1-1; a possible D gene is TRBD1 (6 bases). The germline V gene encodes CDR1 DFQATT and CDR2 SNEGSKA (reference sequence). The CDR3 contains 13 residues. Trimming took off 6 bases at V and 1 base at J, with 12 bases between the two ends.